Listed here are 27 T cell receptor beta chains from one sample, sequenced in a study of T cells expressing NK-cell markers. No DNA is given; TCRdb re-called the 5' RACE reads and lists each CDR3 protein once. The specimen's table records around 380,000 distinct CDR3 sequences. Sample: blood T cells: a sorted CD56 or NKG2C T cell subset, CD4+ or CD8+ T cells, or bulk PBMC T cells (not recorded which). The receptors here all came from a woman in her forties or fifties in good health.

The rearrangement links TRBV29-1 to TRBJ1-1. The germline V gene encodes CDR1 SQVTM and CDR2 ANQGSEA. The CDR3 is 12 residues long. The chain's CDR3 is CSAHESRGGAFF.

The chain employs TRBV24-1 and TRBJ1-5; lacking DNA, the TRBD1 call made by TCRdb goes unchecked. CDR1 is KGHDR and CDR2 is SFDVKD in the germline V gene. The CDR3 length is 15 residues. CDR3 loop: CATRGAGTGAQPQHF.

The chain combines TRBV6-1 with TRBJ2-2; TCRdb names TRBD2, which stays unverified in the absence of DNA. The V gene's germline CDR1 is MNHNS and CDR2 SASEGT. The CDR3 spans 15 residues. CDR3: CASSVAGRATGELFF.

The CDR3 loop is CASSREGKVFRPLHF. This chain uses TRBV11-2 with TRBJ1-6. The CDR3 totals 15 residues. CDR1 is SGHAT, CDR2 FQNNGV, per germline.

The genes are TRBV4-1 and TRBJ1-5; TCRdb returns TRBD1, unconfirmable since there is no DNA. CDR1 and CDR2 from the germline V gene are MGHRA and YSYEKL. There are 16 residues in the CDR3. The CDR3 sequence: CASSQGAGRGNQPQHF.

The J gene is TRBJ2-3, the V gene TRBV4-1. Germline CDR1 MGHRA, CDR2 YSYEKL. The length of the CDR3 is 13 residues. The chain's CDR3 is CASSQGWTDTQYF.

The chain has TRBV12-3 or TRBV12-4 and TRBJ2-1; the D gene TCRdb calls, TRBD2, cannot be checked with no DNA. This CDR3 comprises 14 residues. The CDR3 loop is CASSRGLTGNEQFF.

The chain combines TRBV6-4 with TRBJ2-1; TCRdb outputs TRBD2, but without DNA this stays unchecked. The CDR3 runs to 15 residues. Per germline, CDR1 MRHNA and CDR2 SNTAGT. CDR3 amino acids: CASSDLAGGFNEQFF.

This chain joins TRBV12-3 or TRBV12-4 and TRBJ2-1; TCRdb's D call of TRBD2 is untestable without DNA. CDR3 length: 13 residues. CDR3 loop: CASSPYGSQFEFF.

The rearrangement joins TRBV5-1 to TRBJ2-2; with no DNA, the TCRdb D assignment of TRBD1 cannot be verified. This CDR3 is 14 amino acids long. CDR1 SGHRS and CDR2 YFSETQ come from the germline V gene. The CDR3 region is CASQYQGSIGELFF.

The chain employs TRBV6-5 and TRBJ2-1; TCRdb names TRBD2, which stays unverified in the absence of DNA. The length of the CDR3 is 16 residues. CDR1 MNHEY and CDR2 SVGAGI come from the germline V gene. The CDR3 protein is CASSYSLRGSPNEQFF.

This rearrangement joins TRBV29-1 to TRBJ2-3; absent DNA, TCRdb's TRBD1 call cannot be checked. Germline V gives CDR1 SQVTM, CDR2 ANQGSEA. The CDR3 covers 13 residues. Here the CDR3 reads CSVYGTSTDTQYF.

The chain combines TRBV5-1 with TRBJ2-1. Germline lookup yields CDR1 SGHRS and CDR2 YFSETQ. The CDR3 runs to 16 residues. The CDR3 here is CASTLTPAGVHHEQFF.

The rearrangement uses TRBV7-2 and TRBJ1-4. Germline-derived CDR1 and CDR2 are SGHTA and FQGNSA. The length of the CDR3 is 16 residues. CDR3 region: CASSLRGPATNEKLFF. Using reference TRBV7-2 and TRBJ1-4 for the parts outside the CDR3, the full variable domain is GAGVSQSPSNKVTEKGKDVELRCDPISGHTALYWYRQSLGQGLEFLIYFQGNSAPDKSGLPSDRFSAERTGGSVSTLTIQRTQQEDSAVYLCASSLRGPATNEKLFFGSGTQLSVL.

This rearrangement joins TRBV11-2 to TRBJ2-1; TCRdb returns TRBD1, unconfirmable since there is no DNA. Germline CDR1 reads SGHAT; CDR2 reads FQNNGV. The length of the CDR3 is 16 residues. CDR3 protein: CASSSLKDSVANEQFF.

This rearrangement joins TRBV7-3 to TRBJ2-7; with no DNA, the TCRdb D assignment of TRBD1 cannot be verified. There are 13 residues in the CDR3. Germline V gene sequence: CDR1 SGHTA, CDR2 FQGTGA. The CDR3 sequence: CASSLRQGYEQYF.

CDR3 in amino acids: CSAQLGPGQGHYEQYF. The chain recombines TRBV29-1 with TRBJ2-7; TCRdb outputs TRBD1, but without DNA this stays unchecked. The CDR3 runs 16 residues. Germline CDR1 is SQVTM and CDR2 is ANQGSEA.

The chain recombines TRBV7-9 with TRBJ2-5; no DNA is available, so the TRBD2 call from TCRdb remains unchecked. This CDR3 has 14 residues. CDR1 SEHNR and CDR2 FQNEAQ come from the germline V gene (reference sequence). The CDR3 here is CASSNSAQKQTQYF. Full variable domain (missing parts from reference TRBV7-9 and TRBJ2-5): DTGVSQNPRHKITKRGQNVTFRCDPISEHNRLYWYRQTLGQGPEFLTYFQNEAQLEKSRLLSDRFSAERPKGSFSTLEIQRTEQGDSAMYLCASSNSAQKQTQYFGPGTRLLVL.

The chain combines TRBV4-1 with TRBJ2-2; the TCRdb call, TRBD1, lacks DNA for checking. Germline lookup yields CDR1 MGHRA and CDR2 YSYEKL. The CDR3 runs to 19 residues. The CDR3 loop is CASSQENRGRRPNTGELFF.

The chain has TRBV27 and TRBJ2-4; TCRdb designates TRBD1, a call that cannot be tested without DNA. The CDR3 is made up of 16 amino acids. CDR1 and CDR2 (germline): MNHEY, SMNVEV (reference sequence). CDR3 protein: CASSRGGDLAKNIQYF.

This chain links TRBV9 with TRBJ2-2; TCRdb returns TRBD2, unconfirmable since there is no DNA. The CDR3 sequence is 16 residues long. From germline, CDR1 is SGDLS and CDR2 YYNGEE. CDR3 protein: CASSAVAGYNTGELFF. Full variable domain (missing parts from reference TRBV9 and TRBJ2-2): DSGVTQTPKHLITATGQRVTLRCSPRSGDLSVYWYQQSLDQGLQFLIQYYNGEERAKGNILERFSAQQFPDLHSELNLSSLELGDSALYFCASSAVAGYNTGELFFGEGSRLTVL.

The chain links TRBV12-3 or TRBV12-4 to TRBJ1-5. The CDR3 covers 14 residues. The CDR3: CASSLGFQNQPQHF.

The chain links TRBV7-8 to TRBJ1-5. Germline assignment: CDR1 SGHVS and CDR2 FQNEAQ. CDR3 length equals 13 residues. CDR3 residues: CASSLAREQPQHF.

The CDR3 sequence: CASSLGTGWARSEAFF. This chain connects TRBV5-1 to TRBJ1-1; with no DNA, the TCRdb D assignment of TRBD1 cannot be verified. The CDR3 is 16 residues long. Germline V gene data show CDR1 as SGHRS and CDR2 as YFSETQ.

This rearrangement joins TRBV12-3 or TRBV12-4 to TRBJ2-3; there is no DNA to check the TCRdb D call of TRBD1. The length of the CDR3 is 15 residues. CDR3: CASSLTGRVPDTQYF.

The rearrangement uses TRBV20-1 and TRBJ1-2. The germline V gene encodes CDR1 DFQATT and CDR2 SNEGSKA (reference sequence). The CDR3 spans 13 residues. The CDR3 here is CSASRGTNYGYTF.

The chain recombines TRBV11-2 with TRBJ1-1; TCRdb's D call, TRBD1, is unchecked because there is no DNA. This CDR3 spans 15 amino acids. Germline loops: CDR1 SGHAT, CDR2 FQNNGV. The CDR3 sequence: CASSSGPDLNTEAFF.